The clone carrying this TCR beta chain has a single count. The antigen remains unidentified. These data come from a study of OX40 agonist ivuxolimab in advanced cancers. Study as a whole: Each dose-escalation patient presented with hepatocellular carcinoma, melanoma, renal cell or head and neck cancer. Study-wide points: Antigen specificity of clonally expanded peripheral T cells was not established.

CDR1 is MDHEN, CDR2 SYDVKM, per germline. The V and J ends lost 5 bases and 4 bases, in that order; junction bases with no gene match: 8. CDR3 size: 15 residues. This table comes from immunoSEQ multiplex PCR, and its TCRdb copy is limited to in-frame clones, with some not included. Of tens of thousands of clones detected, 75% to 85% appear once; the ten largest clones hold approximately 3.9%. Peripheral blood came from all dose cohorts at three timepoints. This sequence joins TRBV28 and TRBJ1-2; 9 nucleotides agree with TRBD1. The sample in question was CD4+ or CD8+ T cells sorted from blood, obtained in a trial of the OX40 agonist ivuxolimab. This receptor was obtained from an adult with an advanced solid tumor such as melanoma, head and neck, liver or kidney cancer. The CDR3 bases are TGTGCCAGCAGTCTACCGGGACAGGGAGGCTATGGCTACACCTTC. This encodes CASSLPGQGGYGYTF.